Presented here are 15 T cell receptor beta chains from one specimen sequenced in a study of neurological immune-mediated disorders. One entry per CDR3 protein results from TCRdb running MiXCR on the 5' RACE reads. The sample holds tens of thousands of distinct CDR3 sequences, 2% to 3% seen once. Sequenced material: PBMCs. All receptors derive from a woman younger than 45 with multiple sclerosis.

In this sample, this clonotype turned up many times. In DNA, the CDR3 is TGCGCCAGCAGCTCCCTTCCGGGGCGCTTGGGGAACACTGAAGCTTTCTTT. It translates to CASSSLPGRLGNTEAFF. The chain couples TRBV5-1 to TRBJ1-1, with a weak D call TRBD1 (5 bases). V gave up 3 bases and J gave up 1 base, with 19 bases separating them. The CDR3 is 17 residues long. Germline V lookup: CDR1 SGHRS, CDR2 YFSETQ.

This clonotype was observed at least ten times. V and J are TRBV6-2 or TRBV6-3 and TRBJ1-1, with D uncertain. Looked up from germline, CDR1 is MNHEY and CDR2 is SVGEGT. The CDR3 totals 11 residues. Trimming took 4 bases from V and 6 from J, leaving 6 bases between them. Here the CDR3 reads CASSFGPEAFF. CDR3 nucleotide sequence: TGTGCCAGCAGTTTCGGTCCTGAAGCTTTCTTT.

Many counts were recorded for this clonotype. The chain combines TRBV4-3 with TRBJ2-5, with D tentatively TRBD2 (5 bases). Per germline, CDR1 LGHNA and CDR2 YSLEER. This CDR3 is built from 14 residues. The ends were cut back, 1 base at V and 5 bases at J, with 11 bases in the middle. The CDR3 is CASSQGLRGETQYF. DNA for the CDR3: TGCGCCAGCAGCCAAGGATTGAGAGGGGAGACCCAGTACTTC.

This clonotype was seen many times. The genes are TRBV28 and TRBJ2-3; TRBD2 aligns across 11 bases. CDR1 is MDHEN and CDR2 is SYDVKM in the germline V gene. The length of the CDR3 is 16 residues. Trimming removed 5 bases from V and 5 bases from J; junction bases left unmatched: 9. The CDR3 nucleotides are TGTGCCAGCAGTCCATCTAGCGGGAGGCAGGTAGATACGCAGTATTTT. Its protein product is CASSPSSGRQVDTQYF.

This clonotype was detected many times. The chain carries TRBV24-1 and TRBJ2-1; TRBD2 is a possible D gene (6 bases). This CDR3 region has 15 residues. The V gene lost 5 bases and the J gene lost 5 bases, with 15 bases spanning the gap. Per germline, CDR1 KGHDR and CDR2 SFDVKD. DNA of the CDR3: TGTGCCACCAGTGGGGCCGGGGGTCTCGACAATGAGCAGTTCTTC. It codes for CATSGAGGLDNEQFF.

This clonotype occurred many times. The V and J genes are TRBV15 and TRBJ1-1; D is unclear. The germline V and J ends were trimmed by 4 bases and 3 bases, with 9 bases remaining between them. Germline-derived CDR1 and CDR2 are LNHNV and YYDKDF (reference sequence). The CDR3 length is 13 residues. In DNA, the CDR3 is TGTGCCACCAGCATTGGGATGGACACTGAAGCTTTCTTT. Encoded protein: CATSIGMDTEAFF.

The V and J genes are TRBV29-1 and TRBJ2-3, with D perhaps being TRBD1 or TRBD2 (7 bases each). The V end was cut by 4 bases, the J end by 5 bases, with 13 bases between. Germline V gene lookup returns CDR1 SQVTM and CDR2 ANQGSEA. This CDR3 region has 13 residues. The CDR3 reads CSVVPRGGDTQYF. The DNA of the CDR3 is TGCAGCGTTGTACCCAGGGGGGGAGATACGCAGTATTTT.

This clonotype was counted ten times or more. The chain couples TRBV7-9 to TRBJ1-1; possible D gene TRBD1, 5 bases. V was pared by 5 bases and J by 5 bases, with 15 bases between. The CDR3 covers 14 residues. CDR1 and CDR2 from the germline V gene are SEHNR and FQNEAQ (reference sequence). The CDR3 DNA reads as TGTGCCAGCAGCCCTCCGCGCGGGGGGACTGAAGCTTTCTTT. Translated: CASSPPRGGTEAFF.

This clonotype was detected many times. The J gene is TRBJ1-6, the V gene TRBV20-1; D unclear. Germline V gene data show CDR1 as DFQATT and CDR2 as SNEGSKA (reference sequence). V lost 1 base to trimming and J lost 8 bases, with 6 bases between them. This CDR3 region has 12 residues. The CDR3 nucleotides read TGCAGTGCTAGAGGTGGGGATTCACCCCTCCACTTT. Protein product: CSARGGDSPLHF.

There are many counts of this clonotype. The chain links TRBV7-2 to TRBJ2-7; possibly TRBD2 for D (5 bases). This CDR3 has 16 residues. Between the trimmed V and J ends, which lost 5 bases and 4 bases, there was a span of 21 bases. In germline, CDR1 is SGHTA, CDR2 FQGNSA. The CDR3 DNA sequence: TGTGCCAGCAGCCCGGAGGCGGCCCAACCCCCTTACGAGCAGTACTTC. The encoded protein is CASSPEAAQPPYEQYF.

This clonotype was seen repeatedly, ten times or more. This chain links TRBV18 with TRBJ2-5; TRBD2 matches at 7 bases. Germline trimming cut 4 bases from V and 2 bases from J; bases unmatched to any gene: 1. The germline CDR1 and CDR2 sequences are KGHSH and LQKENI. CDR3 length equals 13 residues. The CDR3 protein is CASSRGGQETQYF. In DNA form, the CDR3 reads TGTGCCAGCTCACGGGGGGGTCAAGAGACCCAGTACTTC.

This clonotype was picked up many times. V is TRBV20-1 and J is TRBJ2-7, with a weak D call TRBD1 (6 bases). The CDR3 extends over 14 amino acids. CDR1 DFQATT and CDR2 SNEGSKA come from the germline V gene (reference sequence). The ends were cut back, 6 bases at V and 2 bases at J, with 17 bases in the middle. Written as DNA, the CDR3 is TGCAGTGCCAGCTCTAGACAGGCGCCCTACGAGCAGTACTTC. Protein product: CSASSRQAPYEQYF.

This clonotype was counted at least ten times. The chain couples TRBV15 to TRBJ1-3; D unclear. CDR1 and CDR2 from the germline V gene are LNHNV and YYDKDF (reference sequence). The CDR3 covers 15 residues. V was pared by 0 bases and J by 1 base, with 7 bases between. CDR3 bases: TGTGCCACCAGCAGAGATCAAGGGTCTGGAAACACCATATATTTT. This translates into CATSRDQGSGNTIYF.

This clonotype was found many times. The J gene is TRBJ2-7, the V gene TRBV20-1; 13 nucleotides line up with TRBD2. With 5 bases clipped from V and 4 bases from J, the junction kept 8 bases outside the gene matches. The germline V gene encodes CDR1 DFQATT and CDR2 SNEGSKA (reference sequence). The CDR3 extends over 15 amino acids. CDR3 in amino acids: CSAAGTSGIGYEQYF. The CDR3 DNA is TGCAGTGCTGCCGGGACTAGCGGGATAGGATACGAGCAGTACTTC.

This clonotype was detected many times. This chain connects TRBV7-2 to TRBJ2-3; D gene uncertain. Trimming took 3 bases from V and 0 from J, leaving 13 bases between them. CDR3 size: 16 residues. The germline V gene has CDR1 SGHTA and CDR2 FQGNSA. DNA of the CDR3: TGTGCCAGCAGCTTTAGGGCCCCTCCGAGCACAGATACGCAGTATTTT. This encodes CASSFRAPPSTDTQYF.